Listed here is a single TCR beta chain. This sample was taken from a study of shared clonotypes between healthy human individuals. On the study more broadly: A donor's plate count was three for CD4 naive and three for CD4 memory; CD8 naive had two and CD8 memory one.

Terminally differentiated effector memory CD45RA+ cells were excluded by CCR7 positive selection of CD45RO-negative cells. Each of the donors was a healthy adult who was HIV-negative and had not had a recent acute infection or vaccination. This CDR3 spans 12 amino acids. Trimming removed 6 bases from V and 2 bases from J, with 6 bases in between. Germline values: CDR1 MGHDK, CDR2 SYGVNS. The table came from immunoSEQ multiplex PCR; TCRdb's copy has only in-frame clones and leaves some out. The sample carries over 2,000,000 clones, 80% to 95% recorded once. The chain is built from TRBV25-1 and TRBJ2-3; a weak D match, TRBD2 (6 bases). The receptor was derived from a man between 18 and 35 years old in good health. Some clones in this sample may be carry-over from other donors' samples. The specimen was naive CD8+ T cells from PBMCs. The CDR3 loop is CASRDYTDTQYF. The CDR3 nucleotides read TGTGCCAGCAGGGACTACACAGATACGCAGTATTTT.